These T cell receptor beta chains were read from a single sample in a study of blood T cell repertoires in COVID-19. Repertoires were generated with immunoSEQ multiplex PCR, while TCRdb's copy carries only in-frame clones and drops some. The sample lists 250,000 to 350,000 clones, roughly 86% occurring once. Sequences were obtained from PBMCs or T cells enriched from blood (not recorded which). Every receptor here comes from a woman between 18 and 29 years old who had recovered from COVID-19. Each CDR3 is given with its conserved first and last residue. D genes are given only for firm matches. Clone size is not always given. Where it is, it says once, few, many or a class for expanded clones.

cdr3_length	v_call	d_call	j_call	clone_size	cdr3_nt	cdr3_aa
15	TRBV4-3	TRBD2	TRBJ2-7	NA	TGCGCCAGCAGCCAAGGGCTAGCGGGGACCTACGAGCAGTACTTC	CASSQGLAGTYEQYF
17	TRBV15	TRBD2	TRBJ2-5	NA	TGTGCCACCAGCAGAGGTCGGAGTAGCGGGGAACAAGAGACCCAGTACTTC	CATSRGRSSGEQETQYF
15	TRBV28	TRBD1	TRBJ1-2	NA	TGTGCCAGCAGTTTAATAGGGGGCGCCAAATCTAGCTACACCTTC	CASSLIGGAKSSYTF
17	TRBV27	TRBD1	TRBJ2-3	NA	TGTGCCAGCAGTCCCCGGTCCAGGGGGCCGGGCACAGATACGCAGTATTTT	CASSPRSRGPGTDTQYF
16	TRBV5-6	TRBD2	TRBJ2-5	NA	TGTGCCAGCAGCTGGGGGACTAGCGGTTACCAAGAGACCCAGTACTTC	CASSWGTSGYQETQYF
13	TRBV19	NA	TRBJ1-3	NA	TGTGCCACCGTAGTAAGGGGTGGAAACACCATATATTTT	CATVVRGGNTIYF
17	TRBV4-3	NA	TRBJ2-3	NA	TGCGCCAGCAGCCGGGGAATACTCCGGGGTGACGGTGGTACGCAGTATTTT	CASSRGILRGDGGTQYF
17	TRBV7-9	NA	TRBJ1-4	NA	TGTGCCAGCAGCTCGACCTGGGTAGGGGCAACTAATGAAAAACTGTTTTTT	CASSSTWVGATNEKLFF
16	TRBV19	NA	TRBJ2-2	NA	TGTGCCAGCCGAGAAGGCCCAGGGTGGGACACCGGGGAGCTGTTTTTT	CASREGPGWDTGELFF
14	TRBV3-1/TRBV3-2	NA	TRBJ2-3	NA	TGTGCCAGCAGCCAGGTAGCCAGCACAGATACGCAGTATTTT	CASSQVASTDTQYF
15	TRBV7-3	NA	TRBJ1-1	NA	TGTGCCAGCAGCCCCTCCGGGGGGTATGGGACTGAAGCTTTCTTT	CASSPSGGYGTEAFF
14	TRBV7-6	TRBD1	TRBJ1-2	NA	TGTGCCAGCAGCTTAGGGACAGGGGGTAATGGCTACACCTTC	CASSLGTGGNGYTF
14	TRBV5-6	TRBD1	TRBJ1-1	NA	TGTGCCAGCAGTAGGGACAGGGGAAGGTCTGAAGCTTTCTTT	CASSRDRGRSEAFF
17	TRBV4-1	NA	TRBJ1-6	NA	TGCGCCAGCAGCCCGGCGGGAGGGGAAACACTCGTTTCACCCCTCCACTTT	CASSPAGGETLVSPLHF
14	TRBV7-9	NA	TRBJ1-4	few	TGTGCCAGCAGTCACTTAGGAAGCGACGAAAAACTGTTTTTT	CASSHLGSDEKLFF
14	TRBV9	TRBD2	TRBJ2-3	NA	TGTGCCAGCAGCTGGGAGGGTAGAACAGATACGCAGTATTTT	CASSWEGRTDTQYF
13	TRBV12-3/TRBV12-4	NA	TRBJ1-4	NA	TGTGCCAGCAGGAACAATGCTAATGAAAAACTGTTTTTT	CASRNNANEKLFF
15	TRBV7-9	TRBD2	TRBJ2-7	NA	TGTGCCAGCAGCCCCCGGACTAGCGGGAGTTACGAGCAGTACTTC	CASSPRTSGSYEQYF
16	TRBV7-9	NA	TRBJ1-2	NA	TGTGCCAGCAGCAAAGATGGGGGGGTCTACAGCTATGGCTACACCTTC	CASSKDGGVYSYGYTF
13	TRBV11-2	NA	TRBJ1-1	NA	TGTGCCAGCAGCCCACAGCTTAACACTGAAGCTTTCTTT	CASSPQLNTEAFF
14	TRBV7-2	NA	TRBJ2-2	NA	TGTGCCAGCAGCTTAGGGCGGGTCACCGGGGAGCTGTTTTTT	CASSLGRVTGELFF
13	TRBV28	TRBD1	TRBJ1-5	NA	TGTGCCATCCGGGACAGGGGGTATCAGCCCCAGCATTTT	CAIRDRGYQPQHF
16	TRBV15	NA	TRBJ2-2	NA	TGTGCCACCAGCCCTCCGACAGGCGCATCCACCGGGGAGCTGTTTTTT	CATSPPTGASTGELFF
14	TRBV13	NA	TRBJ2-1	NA	TGTGCCAGCAGCTTTCTAGAACCCTACAATGAGCAGTTCTTC	CASSFLEPYNEQFF